The source of this T cell receptor beta chain is a study of shared T cell receptors in the human thymus. This clone was found once. CDR1 MNHNY and CDR2 SVGAGI come from the germline V gene (reference sequence). CDR3 length: 13 residues. Trimming took off 5 bases at V and 4 bases at J, with 11 bases between the two ends. Measured with immunoSEQ multiplex PCR; TCRdb has only the in-frame clones, and not every one. In the table there are 700,000 or so clones, around 85% of which are singletons. These same data were also listed under a study on human thymus T cells.

The sequence derives from a girl under three years old with a congenital heart defect. What was sequenced was thymocytes. The chain uses TRBV6-6 and TRBJ1-2; TRBD1 might be the D (5 bases). The CDR3 bases are TGTGCCAGCAGTCAGGGTTTCGGCTATGGCTACACCTTC. Its protein is CASSQGFGYGYTF.